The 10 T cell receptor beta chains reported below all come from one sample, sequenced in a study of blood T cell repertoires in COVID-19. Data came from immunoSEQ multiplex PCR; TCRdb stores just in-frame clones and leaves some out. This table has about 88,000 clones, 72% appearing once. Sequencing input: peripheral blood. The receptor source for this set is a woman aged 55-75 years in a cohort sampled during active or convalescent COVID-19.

CDR3 nucleotide sequence: TGTGCCAGCAGCTTGGGGGTGGGCAGGGAGGTGAGCAATCAGCCCCAGCATTTT. Protein sequence: CASSLGVGREVSNQPQHF. V gene TRBV11-2 combines with J gene TRBJ1-5; weak D call: TRBD1 (5 bases). Trimming cost V 3 bases and J 1 base, with 19 bases left between them. This CDR3 is 18 amino acids long. Germline assignment: CDR1 SGHAT and CDR2 FQNNGV. The full variable domain, completed using reference TRBV11-2 and TRBJ1-5, is EAGVAQSPRYKIIEKRQSVAFWCNPISGHATLYWYQQILGQGPKLLIQFQNNGVVDDSQLPKDRFSAERLKGVDSTLKIQPAKLEDSAVYLCASSLGVGREVSNQPQHFGDGTRLSIL.

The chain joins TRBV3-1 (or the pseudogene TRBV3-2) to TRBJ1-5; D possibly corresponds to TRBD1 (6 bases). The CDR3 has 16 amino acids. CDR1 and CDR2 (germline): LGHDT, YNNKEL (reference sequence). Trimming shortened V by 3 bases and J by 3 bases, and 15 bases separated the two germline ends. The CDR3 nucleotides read TGTGCCAGCAGCCAGGGCGGGGGCGTCTCCAATCAGCCCCAGCATTTT. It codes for CASSQGGGVSNQPQHF.

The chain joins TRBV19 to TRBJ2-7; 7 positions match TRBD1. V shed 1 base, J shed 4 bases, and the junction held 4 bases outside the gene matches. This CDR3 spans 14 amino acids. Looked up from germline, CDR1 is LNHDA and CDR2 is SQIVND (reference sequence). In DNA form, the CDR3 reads TGTGCCAGTAGTATAGGGACAGGAGCGTACGAGCAGTACTTC. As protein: CASSIGTGAYEQYF.

CDR3: CASSSKGQATDTQYF. CDR3 bases: TGTGCCAGCAGCTCAAAAGGACAGGCCACAGATACGCAGTATTTT. The chain employs TRBV7-3 and TRBJ2-3; 7 nucleotides align to TRBD1. The trim removed 4 bases at V and 2 bases at J, leaving 6 bases unmatched. CDR1 is SGHTA and CDR2 is FQGTGA in the germline V gene. This CDR3 region has 15 residues.

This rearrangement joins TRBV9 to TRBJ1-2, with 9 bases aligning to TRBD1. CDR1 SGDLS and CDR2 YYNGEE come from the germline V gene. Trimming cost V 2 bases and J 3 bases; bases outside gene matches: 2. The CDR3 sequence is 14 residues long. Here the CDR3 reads CASSVRTGDYGYTF. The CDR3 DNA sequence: TGTGCCAGCAGCGTGCGGACAGGGGACTATGGCTACACCTTC.

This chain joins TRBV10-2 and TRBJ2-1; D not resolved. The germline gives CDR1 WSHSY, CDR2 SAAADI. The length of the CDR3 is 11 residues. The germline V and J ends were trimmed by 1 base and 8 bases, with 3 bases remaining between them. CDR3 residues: CASSEYYEQFF. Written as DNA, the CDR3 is TGCGCCAGCAGTGAGTACTATGAGCAGTTCTTC.

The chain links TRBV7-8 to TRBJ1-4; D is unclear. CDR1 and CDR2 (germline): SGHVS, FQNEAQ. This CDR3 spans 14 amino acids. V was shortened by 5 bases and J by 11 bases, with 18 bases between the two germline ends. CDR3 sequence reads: CASSPQRYINKLFF. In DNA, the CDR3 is TGTGCCAGCAGCCCCCAGCGATATATCAATAAACTGTTTTTT.

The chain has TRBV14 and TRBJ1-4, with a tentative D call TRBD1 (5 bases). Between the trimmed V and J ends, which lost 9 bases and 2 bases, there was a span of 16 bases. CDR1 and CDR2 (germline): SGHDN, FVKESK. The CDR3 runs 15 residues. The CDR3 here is CASSGLGGTNEKLFF. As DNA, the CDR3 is TGTGCCAGTAGCGGACTGGGGGGTACTAATGAAAAACTGTTTTTT.

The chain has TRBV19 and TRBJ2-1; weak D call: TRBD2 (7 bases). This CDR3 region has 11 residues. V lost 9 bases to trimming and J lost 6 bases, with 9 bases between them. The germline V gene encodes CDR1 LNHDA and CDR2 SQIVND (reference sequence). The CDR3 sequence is CASGGRNEQFF. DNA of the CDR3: TGTGCCAGCGGGGGGCGCAATGAGCAGTTCTTC.

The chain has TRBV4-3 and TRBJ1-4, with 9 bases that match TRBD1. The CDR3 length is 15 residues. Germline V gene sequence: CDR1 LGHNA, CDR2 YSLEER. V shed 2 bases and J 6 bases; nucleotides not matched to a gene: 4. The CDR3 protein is CASSQQQGAYEKLFF. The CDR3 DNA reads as TGCGCCAGCAGCCAACAACAGGGGGCGTATGAAAAACTGTTTTTT.